This T cell receptor (beta chain) appears in the sequencing data of a study of T cell changes during pregnancy in multiple sclerosis. Germline-derived CDR1 and CDR2 are SGHTA and FQGNSA. Trimming pared 5 bases from V and 2 bases from J, leaving 13 bases between. This CDR3 spans 14 amino acids. Data came from immunoSEQ multiplex PCR; TCRdb stores just in-frame clones and leaves some out. The table records tens of thousands of clones, roughly 92% of them present only once. This material consisted of peripheral blood, taken in the third trimester of pregnancy. The chain combines TRBV7-2 with TRBJ2-7; perhaps TRBD1 as D (6 bases). This TCR was sampled from a female donor in good health, enrolled as a control in a pregnancy study. This chain's CDR3 is CASSTQGQAYEQYF. The CDR3 coding sequence is TGTGCCAGCAGCACGCAGGGACAAGCCTACGAGCAGTACTTC.